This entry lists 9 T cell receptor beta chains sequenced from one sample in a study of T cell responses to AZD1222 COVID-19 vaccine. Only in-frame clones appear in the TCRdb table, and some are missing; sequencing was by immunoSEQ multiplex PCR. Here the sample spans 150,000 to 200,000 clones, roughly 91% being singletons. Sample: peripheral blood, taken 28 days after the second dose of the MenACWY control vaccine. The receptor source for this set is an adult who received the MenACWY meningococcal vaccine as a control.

In nucleotides, the CDR3 is TGTGCCAGTAGTATTGGACTAGCGGGGGAGGAGACCCAGTACTTC. Translation: CASSIGLAGEETQYF. The chain uses TRBV19 and TRBJ2-5, with 13 bases that match TRBD2. J gave up 5 bases and V 3 bases, and 3 bases lay outside the gene matches. CDR1 is LNHDA and CDR2 is SQIVND in the germline V gene (reference sequence). The CDR3 covers 15 residues.

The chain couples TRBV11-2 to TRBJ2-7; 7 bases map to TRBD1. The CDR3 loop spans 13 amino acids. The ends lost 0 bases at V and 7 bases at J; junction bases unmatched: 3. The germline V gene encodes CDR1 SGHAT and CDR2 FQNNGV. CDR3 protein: CASSLDGDREQYF. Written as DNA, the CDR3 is TGTGCCAGCAGCTTAGATGGGGACAGAGAGCAGTACTTC.

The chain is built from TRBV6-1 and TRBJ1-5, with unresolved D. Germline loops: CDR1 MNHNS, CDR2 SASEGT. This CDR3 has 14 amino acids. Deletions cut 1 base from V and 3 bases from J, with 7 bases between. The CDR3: CASSEVQSNQPQHF. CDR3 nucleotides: TGTGCCAGCAGTGAAGTTCAGTCCAATCAGCCCCAGCATTTT.

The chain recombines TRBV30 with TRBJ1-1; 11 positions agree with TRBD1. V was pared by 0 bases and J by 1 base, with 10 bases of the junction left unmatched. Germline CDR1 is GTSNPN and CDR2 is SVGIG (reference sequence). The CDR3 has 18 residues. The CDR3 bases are TGTGCCTGGAGTGTATGGGGGACAGGGGGTCGACCGAACACTGAAGCTTTCTTT. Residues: CAWSVWGTGGRPNTEAFF.

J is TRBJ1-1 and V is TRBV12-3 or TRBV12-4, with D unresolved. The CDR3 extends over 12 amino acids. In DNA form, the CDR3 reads TGTGCTTGCGACCGGGGTTTAGGGGAAGCTTTCTTT. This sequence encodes CACDRGLGEAFF.

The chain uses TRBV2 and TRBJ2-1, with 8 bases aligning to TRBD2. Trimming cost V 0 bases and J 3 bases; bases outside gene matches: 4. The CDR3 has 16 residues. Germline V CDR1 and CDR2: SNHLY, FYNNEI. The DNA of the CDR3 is TGTGCCAGCAGTGAAGCGGTAGCGGGACTCTACAATGAGCAGTTCTTC. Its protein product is CASSEAVAGLYNEQFF.

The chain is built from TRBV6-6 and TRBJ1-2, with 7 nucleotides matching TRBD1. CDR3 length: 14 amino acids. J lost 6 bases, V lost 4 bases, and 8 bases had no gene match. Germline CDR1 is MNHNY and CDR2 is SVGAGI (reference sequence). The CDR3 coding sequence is TGTGCCAGCAGTTCCGGGACAGTGATCCATGGCTACACCTTC. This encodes CASSSGTVIHGYTF.

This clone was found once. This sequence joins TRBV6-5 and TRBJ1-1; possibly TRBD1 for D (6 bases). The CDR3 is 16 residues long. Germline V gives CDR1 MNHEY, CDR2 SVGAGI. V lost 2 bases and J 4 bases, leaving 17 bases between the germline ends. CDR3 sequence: CASSYRTVTGSTEAFF. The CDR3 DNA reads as TGTGCCAGCAGTTACCGGACAGTGACCGGGAGCACTGAAGCTTTCTTT.

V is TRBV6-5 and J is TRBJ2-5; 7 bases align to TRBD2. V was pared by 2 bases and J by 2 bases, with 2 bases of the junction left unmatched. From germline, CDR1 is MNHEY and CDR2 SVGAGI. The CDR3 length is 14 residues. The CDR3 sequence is CASSYRGVQETQYF. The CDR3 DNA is TGTGCCAGCAGTTACCGGGGGGTTCAAGAGACCCAGTACTTC.